The 23 T cell receptor beta chains in this list originate from one sample, sequenced in a study of blood T cells in healthy people across ages. Alongside a J-beta primer mix, a sample-barcoded 5' primer served in a second PCR lasting about 7 to 12 cycles. TCRdb re-analysed the 5' RACE reads in MiXCR, keeping a single row per CDR3 protein. The data hold 730,000 or so distinct CDR3 sequences, with about 40% observed a single time. Sequencing was done on a sample of blood. These receptors originate from a woman aged 55-75 years in good health.

This chain joins TRBV12-3 or TRBV12-4 and TRBJ2-3, with no clear D. The CDR3 extends over 12 amino acids. V lost 7 bases and J lost 8, with 13 bases in between. CDR3 sequence (DNA): TGTGCCAGCAACCCTGGGCAAGGTACGCAGTATTTT. Translating it yields CASNPGQGTQYF.

Here the CDR3 reads CSAGAGLGTVHEQYF. The CDR3 nucleotides are TGCAGTGCTGGGGCGGGACTAGGAACCGTTCACGAGCAGTACTTC. The V and J genes are TRBV20-1 and TRBJ2-7; 8 nucleotides line up with TRBD2. CDR3 length: 15 residues. The ends lost 5 bases at V and 5 bases at J; junction bases unmatched: 14. The V gene's germline CDR1 is DFQATT and CDR2 SNEGSKA (reference sequence).

The rearrangement uses TRBV18 and TRBJ2-4; weak D call: TRBD1 (5 bases). Trimming cost V 6 bases and J 1 base, with 16 bases left between them. From germline, CDR1 is KGHSH and CDR2 LQKENI. The CDR3 is 16 residues long. The CDR3 nucleotides read TGTGCCAGCTCGTCTCTGAACAGGCTCGCCAAAAACATTCAGTACTTC. This sequence encodes CASSSLNRLAKNIQYF. Combining the CDR3 with reference TRBV18 and TRBJ2-4 gives the whole variable domain NAGVMQNPRHLVRRRGQEARLRCSPMKGHSHVYWYRQLPEEGLKFMVYLQKENIIDESGMPKERFSAEFPKEGPSILRIQQVVRGDSAAYFCASSSLNRLAKNIQYFGAGTRLSVL.

In this sample, this clonotype turned up many times. The genes are TRBV13 and TRBJ2-1, with D perhaps matching TRBD1 (5 bases). The germline V and J ends were trimmed by 2 bases and 9 bases, with 5 bases remaining between them. Germline values: CDR1 PRHDT, CDR2 FYEKMQ (reference sequence). The CDR3 has 11 amino acids. CDR3 coding DNA: TGTGCCAGCAGCTTACAGGGTGAGCAGTTCTTC. Encoded protein: CASSLQGEQFF.

For this clonotype: An end of the junction does not agree with germline; a read error may underlie this. V and J are TRBV18 and TRBJ2-5, with 14 nucleotides matching TRBD2. Germline V gene sequence: CDR1 KGHSH, CDR2 LQKENI. The CDR3 is 16 residues long. CDR3 in amino acids: CVSSPATSGREETQYF. For the CDR3, the DNA is TGTGTCAGCTCACCAGCGACTAGCGGGAGGGAAGAGACCCAGTACTTC.

The table lists this clonotype with a few counts. This rearrangement joins TRBV20-1 to TRBJ1-1, with a weak D call TRBD1 (5 bases). The CDR3 runs to 15 residues. V dropped 4 bases and J dropped 0 bases, with 15 bases sitting between them. Germline lookup yields CDR1 DFQATT and CDR2 SNEGSKA (reference sequence). DNA for the CDR3: TGCAGTGCTAACGGGGCCGCGGTAATGAACACTGAAGCTTTCTTT. As protein: CSANGAAVMNTEAFF.

This clonotype was detected only a few times. This chain joins TRBV4-1 and TRBJ2-7; D call uncertain. Germline V CDR1 and CDR2: MGHRA, YSYEKL. The CDR3 contains 14 residues. V lost 2 bases to trimming and J lost 5 bases, with 13 bases between them. The CDR3 protein is CASSQPLRSHEQYF. CDR3 bases: TGCGCCAGCAGCCAACCTCTCAGGAGCCACGAGCAGTACTTC.

The genes are TRBV6-2 or TRBV6-3 and TRBJ2-3, with 10 bases fitting TRBD2. Germline CDR1 is MNHEY and CDR2 is SVGEGT. J gave up 6 bases and V 6 bases, and 9 bases lay outside the gene matches. The CDR3 is made up of 15 amino acids. The CDR3 nucleotides read TGTGCCAGCAGCGACCCCGGACTAGCGGTGGATACGCAGTATTTT. It is translated as CASSDPGLAVDTQYF.

This sequence joins TRBV3-1 and TRBJ2-7; 11 bases are a match to TRBD2. The CDR3 covers 16 residues. The germline CDR1 and CDR2 sequences are LGHDT and YNNKEL (reference sequence). Unmatched junction bases numbered 7, after V lost 3 bases and J lost 3 bases. The CDR3 loop is CASSQPYGTSGYEQYF. Here the CDR3 DNA reads TGTGCCAGCAGCCAGCCATATGGGACTAGCGGCTACGAGCAGTACTTC.

The chain recombines TRBV7-9 with TRBJ2-4; the D gene is possibly TRBD1 (5 bases). Trimming removed 3 bases at V and 0 bases at J, with 9 bases between. CDR1 is SEHNR and CDR2 is FQNEAQ in the germline V gene (reference sequence). This CDR3 has 15 amino acids. The CDR3, as DNA: TGTGCCAGCAGCTTCGACAGCTTAGCCAAAAACATTCAGTACTTC. Protein product: CASSFDSLAKNIQYF.

This clonotype was seen a few times. V is TRBV6-1 and J is TRBJ2-1; maybe TRBD2 (5 bases). V was trimmed by 3 bases and J by 4 bases, leaving 13 bases between them. Germline V gives CDR1 MNHNS, CDR2 SASEGT. This CDR3 is 15 amino acids long. The CDR3: CASSETSGEYNEQFF. CDR3 DNA: TGTGCCAGCAGTGAGACCAGCGGAGAATACAATGAGCAGTTCTTC.

This clonotype was recorded a few times. DNA of the CDR3: TGTGCCAGCAGTACAGGGAATGAAGCCACTGAAGCTTTCTTT. Residues: CASSTGNEATEAFF. The chain recombines TRBV2 with TRBJ1-1, with D tentatively TRBD1 (6 bases). CDR1 is SNHLY, CDR2 FYNNEI, per germline. The CDR3 consists of 14 residues. Trimming took 5 bases from V and 4 from J, leaving 14 bases between them. The entire variable domain, with the rest obtained from reference TRBV2 and TRBJ1-1, is as follows: EPEVTQTPSHQVTQMGQEVILRCVPISNHLYFYWYRQILGQKVEFLVSFYNNEISEKSEIFDDQFSVERPDGSNFTLKIRSTKLEDSAMYFCASSTGNEATEAFFGQGTRLTVV.

This clonotype showed up just a few times. The chain uses TRBV5-1 and TRBJ2-3; a weak D match, TRBD1 (6 bases). This CDR3 has 15 amino acids. Germline-derived CDR1 and CDR2 are SGHRS and YFSETQ. V gave up 0 bases and J gave up 6 bases, with 14 bases separating them. For the CDR3, the DNA is TGCGCCAGCAGCTTGGGACAGGCCGTCATGGATACGCAGTATTTT. Amino acid sequence: CASSLGQAVMDTQYF. The full variable domain, completed using reference TRBV5-1 and TRBJ2-3, is KAGVTQTPRYLIKTRGQQVTLSCSPISGHRSVSWYQQTPGQGLQFLFEYFSETQRNKGNFPGRFSGRQFSNSRSEMNVSTLELGDSALYLCASSLGQAVMDTQYFGPGTRLTVL.

This clonotype has at least ten counts. The chain is built from TRBV7-3 and TRBJ2-3; 7 positions match TRBD2. Germline trimming cut 5 bases from V and 1 base from J; bases unmatched to any gene: 3. Germline lookup yields CDR1 SGHTA and CDR2 FQGTGA. This CDR3 contains 14 residues. CDR3 sequence (DNA): TGTGCCAGCAGCCCCCTAGCGGGCACAGATACGCAGTATTTT. It yields the protein CASSPLAGTDTQYF.

This clonotype was seen only a few times. This chain connects TRBV5-4 to TRBJ1-2; D remains unclear. Germline V gene lookup returns CDR1 SGHNT and CDR2 YYREEE (reference sequence). There are 14 residues in the CDR3. Trimming left V 0 bases short and J 4 bases short, with 10 bases between. The CDR3, as DNA: TGTGCCAGCAGCTTGGGCGGTAGCTTCTATGGCTACACCTTC. Protein product: CASSLGGSFYGYTF.

The chain links TRBV14 to TRBJ2-5, with no clear D. Trimming pared 9 bases from V and 0 bases from J, leaving 11 bases between. The length of the CDR3 is 13 residues. Looked up from germline, CDR1 is SGHDN and CDR2 is FVKESK. The chain's CDR3 is CASSVTYQETQYF. The CDR3 DNA follows: TGTGCCAGTTCGGTGACTTACCAAGAGACCCAGTACTTC.

This chain connects TRBV6-5 to TRBJ2-7; 11 nucleotides agree with TRBD2. The CDR3 contains 16 residues. Germline CDR1 and CDR2: MNHEY and SVGAGI. V lost 0 bases to trimming and J lost 1 base; unmatched junction nucleotides: 2. The CDR3 loop reads CASSYSTSGGSYEQYF. DNA of the CDR3: TGTGCCAGCAGTTACTCCACTAGCGGGGGTTCCTACGAGCAGTACTTC.

This clonotype came up a few times. The J gene is TRBJ2-3, the V gene TRBV7-3; D not resolved. Between the trimmed V and J ends, which lost 2 bases and 0 bases, there was a span of 18 bases. This CDR3 has 18 residues. The germline V gene has CDR1 SGHTA and CDR2 FQGTGA. CDR3 amino acids: CASSLGAGAGYSTDTQYF. The CDR3 DNA reads as TGTGCCAGCAGCTTAGGTGCAGGAGCCGGTTATAGCACAGATACGCAGTATTTT. The complete variable domain, with remaining parts taken from reference TRBV7-3 and TRBJ2-3, reads GAGVSQTPSNKVTEKGKYVELRCDPISGHTALYWYRQSLGQGPEFLIYFQGTGAADDSGLPNDRFFAVRPEGSVSTLKIQRTERGDSAVYLCASSLGAGAGYSTDTQYFGPGTRLTVL.

This clonotype was counted ten times or more. The genes are TRBV11-1 and TRBJ2-1; possible D gene TRBD2, 6 bases. The CDR3 is 16 residues long. Germline lookup yields CDR1 SGHAT and CDR2 FQDESV (reference sequence). The V and J ends lost 3 bases and 0 bases respectively, with 12 bases between them. Here the CDR3 reads CASSFSGTSSYNEQFF. As DNA, the CDR3 is TGTGCCAGCAGCTTTAGCGGCACCAGCTCCTACAATGAGCAGTTCTTC.

J is TRBJ1-2 and V is TRBV21-1; TRBD1 was called by the table and not checked on the DNA. TRBV21-1 is a pseudogene locus. This CDR3 has 15 amino acids. The CDR3 loop is CASSKRPGTDYGYTF. CDR3 coding DNA: TGTGCCAGCAGCAAACGTCCCGGGACGGACTATGGCTACACCTTC.

This clonotype was counted only a few times. The chain combines TRBV3-1 with TRBJ1-1; TRBD1 aligns across 7 bases. CDR3 length: 14 residues. V was pared by 4 bases and J by 5 bases, with 7 bases of the junction left unmatched. The germline V gene has CDR1 LGHDT and CDR2 YNNKEL (reference sequence). The CDR3 DNA sequence: TGTGCCAGCAGCCCGGAAACAGGGGTTACTGAAGCTTTCTTT. Its protein is CASSPETGVTEAFF.

This clonotype was observed a few times. V is TRBV10-3 and J is TRBJ2-3; 8 bases fit TRBD2. This CDR3 contains 17 residues. Germline trimming cut 0 bases from V and 0 bases from J; bases unmatched to any gene: 5. Germline V gene sequence: CDR1 ENHRY, CDR2 SYGVKD. The CDR3 DNA reads TGTGCCATCAGTGAGTCGCCTAGCGGGTCTAGCACAGATACGCAGTATTTT. This translates into CAISESPSGSSTDTQYF.

V usage is TRBV7-9 and J usage is TRBJ2-3; tentative D call: TRBD2 (5 bases). Germline V gene lookup returns CDR1 SEHNR and CDR2 FQNEAQ (reference sequence). The CDR3 is made up of 13 amino acids. Trimming cost V 3 bases and J 6 bases, with 10 bases left between them. The CDR3 reads CASSFASGDTQYF. Written as DNA, the CDR3 is TGTGCCAGCAGCTTTGCCTCGGGGGATACGCAGTATTTT.